A single sample gave rise to the 12 T cell receptor beta chains below, sequenced in a study of T cell responses to AZD1222 COVID-19 vaccine. TCRdb keeps only in-frame clones here, not all; method: immunoSEQ multiplex PCR. The table lists around 100,000 clones, around 95% of them singletons. The sample consisted of peripheral blood, taken on day 0 of AZD1222 vaccination. Receptor source: an adult in good health.

The chain couples TRBV27 to TRBJ2-7, with 7 bases that match TRBD1. Germline loops: CDR1 MNHEY, CDR2 SMNVEV (reference sequence). V lost 6 bases and J lost 4; bases outside the gene matches: 6. CDR3 size: 13 residues. The CDR3 here is CASSEQGKYEQYF. The CDR3, as DNA: TGTGCCAGCAGCGAACAGGGGAAGTACGAGCAGTACTTC.

This chain connects TRBV30 to TRBJ2-7, with TRBD2 matching over 8 bases. Germline trimming cut 7 bases from V and 0 bases from J; bases unmatched to any gene: 5. CDR3 size: 13 residues. Germline CDR1 reads GTSNPN; CDR2 reads SVGIG (reference sequence). In DNA, the CDR3 is TGTGCCTCCCAGAGCGGGAGCTCCTACGAGCAGTACTTC. This codes for CASQSGSSYEQYF.

The chain is built from TRBV10-3 and TRBJ1-1; D uncertain. The germline CDR1 and CDR2 sequences are ENHRY and SYGVKD. The CDR3 length is 15 residues. With 0 bases removed from V and 2 bases from J, the gap between germline ends came to 10 bases. The CDR3 loop is CAISESSRPNTEAFF. Written as DNA, the CDR3 is TGTGCCATCAGTGAGTCTTCCCGACCCAACACTGAAGCTTTCTTT.

V and J are TRBV6-4 and TRBJ2-1, with D unresolved. The CDR3 contains 14 residues. Germline V gives CDR1 MRHNA, CDR2 SNTAGT. Trimming left V 0 bases short and J 1 base short, with 4 bases between. The CDR3 DNA sequence: TGTGCCAGCAGTGACTCTTTATCCTACAATGAGCAGTTCTTC. This translates into CASSDSLSYNEQFF.

The V and J genes are TRBV28 and TRBJ1-5; possible D gene TRBD1, 6 bases. V was cut by 4 bases and J by 0 bases, with 7 bases left in between. Germline-derived CDR1 and CDR2 are MDHEN and SYDVKM. The CDR3 is made up of 14 amino acids. CDR3 bases: TGTGCCAGCAGTTCCAGGGGTAGCAATCAGCCCCAGCATTTT. Amino acid sequence: CASSSRGSNQPQHF. Drawing the rest from reference TRBV28 and TRBJ1-5, the complete variable domain is DVKVTQSSRYLVKRTGEKVFLECVQDMDHENMFWYRQDPGLGLRLIYFSYDVKMKEKGDIPEGYSVSREKKERFSLILESASTNQTSMYLCASSSRGSNQPQHFGDGTRLSIL.

The chain combines TRBV5-1 with TRBJ1-4; 7 bases align to TRBD1. The V segment lost 6 bases and the J segment 6 bases; nucleotides outside the gene matches: 8. The germline CDR1 and CDR2 sequences are SGHRS and YFSETQ. This CDR3 is 14 amino acids long. The CDR3 loop reads CASKNEGGDEKLFF. The CDR3 DNA reads TGCGCCAGCAAAAACGAAGGGGGCGATGAAAAACTGTTTTTT.

In DNA, the CDR3 is TGTGCCAGCAGCCAAGAGTTGATGGCTTTCCACATTCAGTACTTC. Its translation is CASSQELMAFHIQYF. The chain is built from TRBV3-1 (or the pseudogene TRBV3-2) and TRBJ2-4, with D unclear. CDR3 length: 15 amino acids. V was clipped by 0 bases and J by 8 bases, with 14 bases between them. The germline gives CDR1 LGHDT, CDR2 YNNKEL (reference sequence).

The table lists this clone with a count of one. The CDR3 loop is CASSPSGWSNSPLHF. As DNA, the CDR3 is TGTGCCAGCAGCCCCTCAGGGTGGAGTAATTCACCCCTCCACTTT. This chain links TRBV11-2 with TRBJ1-6, with a tentative D call TRBD1 (5 bases). CDR1 and CDR2 from the germline V gene are SGHAT and FQNNGV. Trimming removed 5 bases from V and 6 bases from J, with 14 bases in between. The CDR3 has 15 residues.

The J gene is TRBJ1-4, the V gene TRBV2; TRBD1 matches 9 bases. Germline CDR1 reads SNHLY; CDR2 reads FYNNEI. CDR3 size: 15 residues. V lost 4 bases, J lost 8 bases, and 8 bases stayed unmatched. The CDR3 bases are TGTGCCAGCAGTGCCCCGACAGGGGGAAGAGAAAAACTGTTTTTT. Its protein is CASSAPTGGREKLFF.

This chain links TRBV11-3 with TRBJ2-7, with 8 bases matching TRBD1. Germline V gene sequence: CDR1 SGHNT, CDR2 YENEEA. V lost 6 bases and J lost 5; bases outside the gene matches: 9. The CDR3 is 14 residues long. The chain's CDR3 is CASRKTGVRDEQYF. For the CDR3, the DNA is TGTGCCAGCAGAAAGACAGGGGTTCGCGACGAGCAGTACTTC. The full variable domain, in which reference TRBV11-3 and TRBJ2-7 provide the parts outside the CDR3, is EAGVVQSPRYKIIEKKQPVAFWCNPISGHNTLYWYLQNLGQGPELLIRYENEEAVDDSQLPKDRFSAERLKGVDSTLKIQPAELGDSAVYLCASRKTGVRDEQYFGPGTRLTVT.

This clone was seen a single time. The CDR3 bases are TGTGCCAGCAGCTTAGAAGGGGGAATTGCAGATACGCAGTATTTT. It translates to CASSLEGGIADTQYF. The rearrangement uses TRBV7-3 and TRBJ2-3; D might be TRBD1 (6 bases). Germline CDR1 reads SGHTA; CDR2 reads FQGTGA. V lost 2 bases, J lost 4 bases, and 13 bases lay in between. CDR3 size: 15 residues.

The V and J genes are TRBV12-3 or TRBV12-4 and TRBJ1-5, with a weak D call TRBD1 (5 bases). The CDR3 is 13 residues long. V lost 4 bases, J lost 4 bases, and 8 bases lay in between. The DNA of the CDR3 is TGTGCCAGCAGTTCCGGGGGGAATCAGCCCCAGCATTTT. This sequence encodes CASSSGGNQPQHF.